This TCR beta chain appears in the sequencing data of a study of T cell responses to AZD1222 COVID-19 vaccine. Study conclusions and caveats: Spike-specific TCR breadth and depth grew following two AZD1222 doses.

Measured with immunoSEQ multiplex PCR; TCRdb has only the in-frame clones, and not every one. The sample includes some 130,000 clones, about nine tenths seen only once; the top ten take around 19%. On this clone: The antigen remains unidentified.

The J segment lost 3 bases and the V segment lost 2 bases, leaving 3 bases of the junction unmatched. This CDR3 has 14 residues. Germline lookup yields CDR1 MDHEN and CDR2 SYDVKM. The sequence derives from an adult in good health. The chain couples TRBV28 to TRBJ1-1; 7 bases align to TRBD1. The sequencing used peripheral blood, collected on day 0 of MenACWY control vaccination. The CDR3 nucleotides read TGTGCCAGCAGTTTACAGGGGGTAGACACTGAAGCTTTCTTT. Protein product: CASSLQGVDTEAFF.